Each of the 10 T cell receptor beta chains below was sequenced from the same sample in a study of blood T cell repertoires in COVID-19. Produced via immunoSEQ multiplex PCR; TCRdb's table is partial and in-frame only. Of approximately 56,000 clones in the sample, 81% are singletons; the top ten hold roughly 29%. The sequenced sample was peripheral blood. The source of these receptors is a woman older than 75 with COVID-19, enrolled during active disease.

The rearrangement joins TRBV4-1 to TRBJ2-1; 11 bases fit TRBD2. The CDR3 covers 19 residues. V lost 1 base, J lost 0 bases, and 8 bases stayed unmatched. Germline V gives CDR1 MGHRA, CDR2 YSYEKL. The chain's CDR3 is CASSQATSGSRSSYNEQFF. The CDR3 nucleotides read TGCGCCAGCAGCCAAGCAACTAGCGGGAGCCGCAGCTCCTACAATGAGCAGTTCTTC.

The count of this clone is one. V usage is TRBV20-1 and J usage is TRBJ1-2; no clear D gene. CDR3 length: 15 residues. Trimming pared 3 bases from V and 1 base from J, leaving 15 bases between. Germline loops: CDR1 DFQATT, CDR2 SNEGSKA (reference sequence). The CDR3 region is CSASDGSFVNYGYTF. The CDR3 DNA is TGCAGTGCTAGTGACGGTAGCTTCGTTAACTATGGCTACACCTTC.

The rearrangement links TRBV5-1 to TRBJ2-5; 10 bases line up with TRBD1. V was clipped by 4 bases and J by 9 bases; unmatched bases: 6. The CDR3 contains 13 residues. The V gene's germline CDR1 is SGHRS and CDR2 YFSETQ. The CDR3 bases are TGCGCCAGCAGCCAGGGACAGGGGTGGGCCCAGTACTTC. Protein: CASSQGQGWAQYF.

The chain has TRBV21-1 and TRBJ2-7; the listed D gene, TRBD2, was not tested against the DNA. TRBV21-1 is reported as a pseudogene. This CDR3 comprises 19 residues. The CDR3 DNA is TGTGCCAGCAGCAAAGCTTTTGTGGGGTCTCTCCGGGACTCCTACGAGCAGTACTTC. Translating it yields CASSKAFVGSLRDSYEQYF.

The chain carries TRBV5-1 and TRBJ2-1; D is unclear. The CDR3 contains 15 residues. Germline loops: CDR1 SGHRS, CDR2 YFSETQ. The ends were cut back, 5 bases at V and 0 bases at J, with 12 bases in the middle. CDR3 sequence: CASRNDWSSYNEQFF. The CDR3 DNA sequence: TGCGCCAGCAGAAACGACTGGAGCTCCTACAATGAGCAGTTCTTC.

The genes are TRBV1 and TRBJ2-1; the table assigns TRBD2, which was not confirmed against the DNA. TRBV1 is noted as a pseudogene. There are 17 residues in the CDR3. CDR3 DNA: TGCACCAGCAGAACCGGTGGTAGCGGGAGGGGATACAATGAGCAGTTCTTC. Translation: CTSRTGGSGRGYNEQFF.

The gene calls are TRBV28 and TRBJ2-3; TRBD2 is a possible D gene (6 bases). Trimming shortened V by 6 bases and J by 5 bases, and 18 bases separated the two germline ends. This CDR3 is built from 15 residues. CDR1 and CDR2 from the germline V gene are MDHEN and SYDVKM. This CDR3 is CASRYGTADVDTQYF. CDR3 DNA: TGTGCCAGCAGGTACGGGACTGCAGATGTAGATACGCAGTATTTT.

The chain links TRBV16 to TRBJ1-5; D is unclear. Trimming left V 3 bases short and J 6 bases short, with 9 bases between. Germline-derived CDR1 and CDR2 are KGHSY and FQNENV. The CDR3 has 13 residues. The CDR3 region is CASSQGGGQPQHF. DNA for the CDR3: TGTGCCAGCAGCCAGGGAGGAGGTCAGCCCCAGCATTTT.

The J gene is TRBJ2-5, the V gene TRBV5-4; 7 bases agree with TRBD2. This CDR3 region has 15 residues. J was trimmed by 1 base and V by 0 bases; bases with no gene match: 3. Germline V gene sequence: CDR1 SGHNT, CDR2 YYREEE (reference sequence). The CDR3 bases are TGTGCCAGCAGCTTGGGGCTAGCGGCCCAAGAGACCCAGTACTTC. It yields the protein CASSLGLAAQETQYF.

In its sample, this clone was seen a few times. V usage is TRBV30 and J usage is TRBJ2-3; D is unresolved. Germline assignment: CDR1 GTSNPN and CDR2 SVGIG (reference sequence). The germline V and J ends were trimmed by 4 bases and 1 base, with 15 bases remaining between them. The CDR3 sequence is 15 residues long. Here the CDR3 DNA reads TGTGCCTGGAACCCTGCGGCGTGGGGCACAGATACGCAGTATTTT. It codes for CAWNPAAWGTDTQYF.